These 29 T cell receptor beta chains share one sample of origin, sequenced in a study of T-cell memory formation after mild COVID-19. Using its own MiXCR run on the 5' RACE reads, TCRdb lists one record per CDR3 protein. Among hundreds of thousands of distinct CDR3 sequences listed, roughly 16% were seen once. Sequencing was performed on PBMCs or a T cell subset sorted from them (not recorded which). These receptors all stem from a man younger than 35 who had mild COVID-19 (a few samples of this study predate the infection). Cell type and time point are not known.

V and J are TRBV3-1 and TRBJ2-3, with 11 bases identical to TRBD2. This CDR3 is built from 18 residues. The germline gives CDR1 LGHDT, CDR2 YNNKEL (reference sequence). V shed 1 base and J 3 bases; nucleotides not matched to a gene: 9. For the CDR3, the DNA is TGTGCCAGCAGCCAAGGCGCCCTAGCGGGGGGTGCGACAGATACGCAGTATTTT. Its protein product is CASSQGALAGGATDTQYF.

CDR3 DNA sequence: TGTGCCAGCTCACCGGGACAAGGGACAGGCTCACAAGAGACCCAGTACTTC. Protein product: CASSPGQGTGSQETQYF. V is TRBV18 and J is TRBJ2-5; 8 nucleotides agree with TRBD1. There are 17 residues in the CDR3. Germline V gene data show CDR1 as KGHSH and CDR2 as LQKENI. Losses at the gene ends were 3 bases for V and 2 bases for J; bases not matched to a gene: 11.

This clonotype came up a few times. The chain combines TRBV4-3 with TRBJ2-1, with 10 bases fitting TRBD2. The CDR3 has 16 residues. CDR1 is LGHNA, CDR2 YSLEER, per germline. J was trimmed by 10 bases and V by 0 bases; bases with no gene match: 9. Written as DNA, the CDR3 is TGCGCCAGCAGCCAAGAGGCCAGCGGGGGGGCCAACGAGCAGTTCTTC. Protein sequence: CASSQEASGGANEQFF.

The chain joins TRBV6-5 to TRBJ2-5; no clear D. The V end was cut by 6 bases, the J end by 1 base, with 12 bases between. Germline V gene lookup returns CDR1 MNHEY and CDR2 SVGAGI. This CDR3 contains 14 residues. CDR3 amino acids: CASRDLPPQETQYF. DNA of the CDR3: TGTGCCAGCAGAGACCTGCCCCCCCAAGAGACCCAGTACTTC.

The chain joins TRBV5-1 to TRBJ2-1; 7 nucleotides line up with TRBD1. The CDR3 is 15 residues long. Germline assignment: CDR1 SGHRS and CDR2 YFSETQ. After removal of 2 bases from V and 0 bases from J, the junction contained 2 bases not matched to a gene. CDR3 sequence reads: CASSLQGSSYNEQFF. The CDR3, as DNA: TGCGCCAGCAGCTTACAGGGGAGCTCCTACAATGAGCAGTTCTTC. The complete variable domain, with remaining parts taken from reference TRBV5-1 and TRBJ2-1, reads KAGVTQTPRYLIKTRGQQVTLSCSPISGHRSVSWYQQTPGQGLQFLFEYFSETQRNKGNFPGRFSGRQFSNSRSEMNVSTLELGDSALYLCASSLQGSSYNEQFFGPGTRLTVL.

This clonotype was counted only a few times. The CDR3 reads CASSLAQGPLTDTQYF. The CDR3 bases are TGTGCCAGCAGCTTAGCGCAGGGACCCCTCACAGATACGCAGTATTTT. The chain has TRBV7-6 and TRBJ2-3; possibly TRBD1 or TRBD2 for D (5 bases each). The CDR3 runs to 16 residues. Trimming left V 0 bases short and J 2 bases short, with 12 bases between. Germline V gives CDR1 SGHVS, CDR2 FNYEAQ. Variable domain in full (rest from reference TRBV7-6 and TRBJ2-3): GAGVSQSPRYKVTKRGQDVALRCDPISGHVSLYWYRQALGQGPEFLTYFNYEAQQDKSGLPNDRFSAERPEGSISTLTIQRTEQRDSAMYRCASSLAQGPLTDTQYFGPGTRLTVL.

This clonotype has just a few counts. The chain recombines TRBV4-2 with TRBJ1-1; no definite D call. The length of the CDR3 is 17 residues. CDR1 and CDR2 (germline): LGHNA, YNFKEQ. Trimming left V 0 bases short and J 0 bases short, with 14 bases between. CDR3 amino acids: CASSQESPRFMNTEAFF. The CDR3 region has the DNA TGTGCCAGCAGCCAAGAAAGCCCCAGGTTCATGAACACTGAAGCTTTCTTT.

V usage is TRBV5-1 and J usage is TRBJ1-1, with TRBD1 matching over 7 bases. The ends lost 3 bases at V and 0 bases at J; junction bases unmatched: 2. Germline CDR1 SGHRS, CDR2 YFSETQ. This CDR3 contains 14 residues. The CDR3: CASSSGQVNTEAFF. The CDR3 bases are TGCGCCAGCAGCTCCGGACAGGTGAACACTGAAGCTTTCTTT. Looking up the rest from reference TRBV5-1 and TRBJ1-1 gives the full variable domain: KAGVTQTPRYLIKTRGQQVTLSCSPISGHRSVSWYQQTPGQGLQFLFEYFSETQRNKGNFPGRFSGRQFSNSRSEMNVSTLELGDSALYLCASSSGQVNTEAFFGQGTRLTVV.

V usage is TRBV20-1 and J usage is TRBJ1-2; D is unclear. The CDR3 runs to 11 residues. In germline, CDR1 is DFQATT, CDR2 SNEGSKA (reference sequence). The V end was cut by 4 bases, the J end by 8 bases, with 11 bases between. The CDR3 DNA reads TGCAGTGCTACTGGGGTTGGGGGCTACACCTTC. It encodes CSATGVGGYTF.

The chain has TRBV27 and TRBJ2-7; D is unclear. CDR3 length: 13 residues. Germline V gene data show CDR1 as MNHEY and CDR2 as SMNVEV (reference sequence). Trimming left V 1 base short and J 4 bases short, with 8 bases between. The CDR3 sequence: CASSLLTQYEQYF. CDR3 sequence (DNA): TGTGCCAGCAGTTTATTAACGCAATACGAGCAGTACTTC.

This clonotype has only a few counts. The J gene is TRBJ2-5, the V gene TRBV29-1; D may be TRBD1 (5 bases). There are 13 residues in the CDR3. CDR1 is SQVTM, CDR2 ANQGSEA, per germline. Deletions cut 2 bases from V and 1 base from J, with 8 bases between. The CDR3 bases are TGCAGCGTTGAACAGGGTTCCCAAGAGACCCAGTACTTC. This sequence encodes CSVEQGSQETQYF.

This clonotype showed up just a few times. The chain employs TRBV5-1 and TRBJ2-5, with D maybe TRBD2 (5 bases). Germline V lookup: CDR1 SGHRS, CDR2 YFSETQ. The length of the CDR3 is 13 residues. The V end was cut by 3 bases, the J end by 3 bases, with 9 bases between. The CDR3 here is CASSYGDEETQYF. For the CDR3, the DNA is TGCGCCAGCAGCTACGGGGATGAAGAGACCCAGTACTTC.

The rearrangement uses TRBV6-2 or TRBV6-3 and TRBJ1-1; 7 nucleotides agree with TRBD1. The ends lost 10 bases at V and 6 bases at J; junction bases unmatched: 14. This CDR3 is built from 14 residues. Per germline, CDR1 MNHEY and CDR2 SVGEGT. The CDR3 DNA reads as TGTGCCACTATCGAACTGACAGGGAGCTCTGAAGCTTTCTTT. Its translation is CATIELTGSSEAFF.

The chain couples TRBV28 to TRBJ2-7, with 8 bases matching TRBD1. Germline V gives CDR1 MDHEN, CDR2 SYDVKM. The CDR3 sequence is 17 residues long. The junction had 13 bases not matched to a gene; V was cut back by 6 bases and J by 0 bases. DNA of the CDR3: TGTGCCAGCAGCCTATTCCTCAGGGGGCCAATCTCCTACGAGCAGTACTTC. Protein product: CASSLFLRGPISYEQYF.

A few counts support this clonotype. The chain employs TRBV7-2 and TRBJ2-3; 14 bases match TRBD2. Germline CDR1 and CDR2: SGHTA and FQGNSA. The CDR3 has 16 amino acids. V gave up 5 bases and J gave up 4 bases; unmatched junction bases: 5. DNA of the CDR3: TGTGCCAGCAGCCCCACGGGACTAGCGGGGGCAGATACGCAGTATTTT. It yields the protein CASSPTGLAGADTQYF.

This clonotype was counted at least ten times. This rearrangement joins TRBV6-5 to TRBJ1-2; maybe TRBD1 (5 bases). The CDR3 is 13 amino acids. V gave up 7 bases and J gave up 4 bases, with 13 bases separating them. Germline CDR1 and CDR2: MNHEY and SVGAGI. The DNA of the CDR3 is TGTGCCAGCAAACCGACGGGGACCTATGGCTACACCTTC. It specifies CASKPTGTYGYTF.

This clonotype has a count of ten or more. The CDR3 loop reads CSAIYFTGTVFSYEQYF. CDR3 nucleotides: TGCAGTGCTATTTACTTCACCGGGACAGTGTTCTCCTACGAGCAGTACTTC. The chain couples TRBV20-1 to TRBJ2-7, with 7 bases matching TRBD1. The ends lost 4 bases at V and 0 bases at J; junction bases unmatched: 15. The length of the CDR3 is 17 residues. CDR1 and CDR2 from the germline V gene are DFQATT and SNEGSKA (reference sequence).

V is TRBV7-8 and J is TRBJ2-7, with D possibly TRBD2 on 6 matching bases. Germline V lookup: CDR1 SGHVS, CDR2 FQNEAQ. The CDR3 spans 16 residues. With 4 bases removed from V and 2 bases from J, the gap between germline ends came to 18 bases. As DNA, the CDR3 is TGTGCCAGCAGCTCCGCCTCGGGACTCGGAACCTACGAGCAGTACGTC. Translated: CASSSASGLGTYEQYV.

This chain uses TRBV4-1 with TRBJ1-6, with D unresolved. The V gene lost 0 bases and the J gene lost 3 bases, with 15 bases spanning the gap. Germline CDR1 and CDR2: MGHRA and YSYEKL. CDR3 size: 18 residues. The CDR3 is CASSQDPHDGYYNSPLHF. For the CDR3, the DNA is TGCGCCAGCAGCCAAGATCCCCACGACGGATACTATAATTCACCCCTCCACTTT.

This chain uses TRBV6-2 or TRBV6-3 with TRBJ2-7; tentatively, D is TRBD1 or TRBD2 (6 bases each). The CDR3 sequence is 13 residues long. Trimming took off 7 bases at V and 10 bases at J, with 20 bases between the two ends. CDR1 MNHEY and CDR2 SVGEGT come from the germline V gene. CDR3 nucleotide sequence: TGTGCCAGCACCCAGAGGGGGGCCAGCGGCCAGTACGTC. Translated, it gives CASTQRGASGQYV.

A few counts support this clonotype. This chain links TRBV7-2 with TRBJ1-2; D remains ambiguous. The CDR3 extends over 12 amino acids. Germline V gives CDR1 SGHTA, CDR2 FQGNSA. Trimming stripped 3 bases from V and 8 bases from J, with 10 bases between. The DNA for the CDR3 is TGTGCCAGCAGCTTCAGTTCTCGCGGCTACACCTTC. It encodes CASSFSSRGYTF.

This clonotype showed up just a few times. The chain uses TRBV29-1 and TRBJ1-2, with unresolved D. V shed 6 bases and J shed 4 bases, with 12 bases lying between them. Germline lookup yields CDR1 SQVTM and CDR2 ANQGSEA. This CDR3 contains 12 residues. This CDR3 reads CSVAGIGYGYTF. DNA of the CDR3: TGCAGCGTCGCCGGGATCGGCTATGGCTACACCTTC.

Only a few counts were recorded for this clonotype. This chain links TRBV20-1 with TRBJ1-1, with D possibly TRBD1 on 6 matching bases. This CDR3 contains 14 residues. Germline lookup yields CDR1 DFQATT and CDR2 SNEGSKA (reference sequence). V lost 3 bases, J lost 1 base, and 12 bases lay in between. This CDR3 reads CSAREGGRNTEAFF. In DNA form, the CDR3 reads TGCAGTGCTAGGGAGGGGGGTCGGAACACTGAAGCTTTCTTT.

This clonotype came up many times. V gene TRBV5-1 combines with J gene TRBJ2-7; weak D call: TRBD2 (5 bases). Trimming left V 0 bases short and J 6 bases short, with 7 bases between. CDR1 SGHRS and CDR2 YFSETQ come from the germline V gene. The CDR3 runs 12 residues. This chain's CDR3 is CASSLEGSEQYF. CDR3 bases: TGCGCCAGCAGCTTGGAAGGGAGCGAGCAGTACTTC.

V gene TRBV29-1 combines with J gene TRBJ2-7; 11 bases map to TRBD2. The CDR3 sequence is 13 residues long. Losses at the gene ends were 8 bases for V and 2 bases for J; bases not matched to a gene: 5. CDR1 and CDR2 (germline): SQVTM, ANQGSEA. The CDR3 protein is CSFRLAGTYEQYF. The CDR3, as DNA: TGCAGCTTCCGACTAGCGGGGACCTACGAGCAGTACTTC.

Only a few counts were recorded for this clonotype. CDR3 in amino acids: CASSWRTSGYEQYF. In nucleotides, the CDR3 is TGTGCCAGCAGCTGGCGGACTAGCGGATACGAGCAGTACTTC. The V and J genes are TRBV7-9 and TRBJ2-7, with TRBD2 identical over 10 bases. Germline V gives CDR1 SEHNR, CDR2 FQNEAQ (reference sequence). The CDR3 sequence is 14 residues long. Trimming removed 4 bases from V and 4 bases from J; junction bases left unmatched: 4.

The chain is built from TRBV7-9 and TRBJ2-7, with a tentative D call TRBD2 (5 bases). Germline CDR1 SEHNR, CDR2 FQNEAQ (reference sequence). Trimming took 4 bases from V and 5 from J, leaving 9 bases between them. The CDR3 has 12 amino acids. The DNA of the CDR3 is TGTGCCAGCAGCTCCGGGGTGAACGAGCAGTACTTC. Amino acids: CASSSGVNEQYF.

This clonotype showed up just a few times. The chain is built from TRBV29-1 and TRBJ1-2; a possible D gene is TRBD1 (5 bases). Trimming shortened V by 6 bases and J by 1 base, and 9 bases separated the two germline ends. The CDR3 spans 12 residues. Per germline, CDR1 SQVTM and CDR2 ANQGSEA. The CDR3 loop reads CSVIDSNYGYTF. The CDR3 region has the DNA TGCAGCGTGATAGACAGTAACTATGGCTACACCTTC.

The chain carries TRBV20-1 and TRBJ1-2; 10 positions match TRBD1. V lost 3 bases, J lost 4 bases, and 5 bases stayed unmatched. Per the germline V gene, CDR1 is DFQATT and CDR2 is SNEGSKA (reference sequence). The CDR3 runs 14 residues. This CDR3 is CSASGTGEIYGYTF. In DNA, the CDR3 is TGCAGTGCTAGTGGGACAGGGGAAATCTATGGCTACACCTTC.